Below are 14 T cell receptor beta chains sequenced from a single sample in a study of Ad26.COV2.S vaccination and SARS-CoV-2 variants (dated by TCRdb to the early 2020s). The treatment or condition label for this specimen denotes: some 19 received Ad26.COV2.S at low or high dose, single or two shots; roughly 5 received placebo; per-sample allocation not given. Repertoires of vaccine and placebo recipients were sequenced from samples collected on day 63 after the first injection. Library construction relied on the immunoSEQ multiplex PCR assay. TCRdb carries this immuneACCESS record with in-frame sequences only. Its versions omit some clonotypes, under half of them owing to an unresolved V gene in the studies checked, with the rest unexplained. For this sample the table gives about 400,000 clones, of which 83% were detected only once. The ten biggest clones cover 7% to 9.5% of the sample. The sequenced sample was peripheral blood, obtained in a trial of Ad26.COV2.S vaccine versus placebo. The receptor set was obtained from a person between 18 and 59 years old who received the Ad26.COV2.S COVID-19 vaccine or a placebo.

The CDR3 region has the DNA TGTGCCAGCAGTGACAGAGGGAGGACCTATGGCTACACCTTC. Its translation: CASSDRGRTYGYTF. J is TRBJ1-2 and V is TRBV2; D is unclear. Germline-derived CDR1 and CDR2 are SNHLY and FYNNEI. This CDR3 has 14 residues. The V end was cut by 3 bases, the J end by 4 bases, with 12 bases between.

This chain connects TRBV7-2 to TRBJ2-3; perhaps TRBD2 as D (5 bases). Per the germline V gene, CDR1 is SGHTA and CDR2 is FQGNSA. This CDR3 comprises 14 residues. V lost 2 bases to trimming and J lost 5 bases, with 11 bases between them. The CDR3 reads CASSLSDREDTQYF. The CDR3 DNA reads as TGTGCCAGCAGCTTATCGGATCGGGAAGATACGCAGTATTTT.

This rearrangement joins TRBV24-1 to TRBJ1-5; D unresolved. Trimming removed 4 bases from V and 0 bases from J, with 15 bases in between. The CDR3 is 17 amino acids. CDR1 and CDR2 from the germline V gene are KGHDR and SFDVKD. CDR3 sequence (DNA): TGTGCCACCAGTGACCCCGCCAGTGCCCCTAGCAATCAGCCCCAGCATTTT. Translating gives CATSDPASAPSNQPQHF.

This chain connects TRBV25-1 to TRBJ2-3; D is tentatively TRBD1 or TRBD2 (5 bases each). Germline assignment: CDR1 MGHDK and CDR2 SYGVNS. This CDR3 has 14 amino acids. V lost 0 bases to trimming and J lost 4 bases, with 8 bases between them. CDR3 in amino acids: CASSEYGGPDTQYF. CDR3 in DNA: TGTGCCAGCAGTGAATATGGGGGTCCAGATACGCAGTATTTT.

The CDR3 loop reads CATSGAPLSGGHNREQFF. The CDR3 DNA follows: TGTGCCACCAGTGGTGCTCCCCTATCTGGGGGGCATAATCGGGAGCAGTTCTTC. The V and J genes are TRBV24-1 and TRBJ2-1; D possibly matches TRBD1 or TRBD2 (6 bases each). V was cut by 5 bases and J by 10 bases, with 29 bases left in between. The CDR3 has 18 residues. Germline V gene sequence: CDR1 KGHDR, CDR2 SFDVKD.

This chain uses TRBV28 with TRBJ2-7, with D possibly being TRBD1 or TRBD2 (5 bases each). V lost 6 bases and J lost 0, with 12 bases in between. The germline V gene encodes CDR1 MDHEN and CDR2 SYDVKM. This CDR3 contains 14 residues. Here the CDR3 reads CASSPGRISYEQYF. In DNA form, the CDR3 reads TGTGCCAGCAGCCCGGGACGGATCTCCTACGAGCAGTACTTC. Full variable domain (missing parts from reference TRBV28 and TRBJ2-7): DVKVTQSSRYLVKRTGEKVFLECVQDMDHENMFWYRQDPGLGLRLIYFSYDVKMKEKGDIPEGYSVSREKKERFSLILESASTNQTSMYLCASSPGRISYEQYFGPGTRLTVT.

The CDR3 region is CASSPEGLGEQFF. The DNA for the CDR3 is TGTGCCAGCAGCCCTGAAGGGTTGGGTGAGCAGTTCTTC. The V and J genes are TRBV6-6 and TRBJ2-1; no definite D call. The V gene's germline CDR1 is MNHNY and CDR2 SVGAGI (reference sequence). Trimming pared 6 bases from V and 9 bases from J, leaving 15 bases between. The CDR3 contains 13 residues.

V and J are TRBV24-1 and TRBJ1-5, with D perhaps TRBD1 (5 bases). Trimming left V 12 bases short and J 6 bases short, with 17 bases between. The CDR3 sequence is 13 residues long. Germline-derived CDR1 and CDR2 are KGHDR and SFDVKD. For the CDR3, the DNA is TGTGCCTCGGGGGAAGGGGCAGGTCAGCCCCAGCATTTT. It yields the protein CASGEGAGQPQHF.

The V call is TRBV18, the J call TRBJ1-4, with D tentatively TRBD1 (5 bases). V lost 2 bases to trimming and J lost 6 bases, with 13 bases between them. The CDR3 has 15 residues. Per the germline V gene, CDR1 is KGHSH and CDR2 is LQKENI. The CDR3, as DNA: TGTGCCAGCTCACCATTTACAGGCACGGATGAAAAACTGTTTTTT. This encodes CASSPFTGTDEKLFF.

This clone appeared a single time. The V and J genes are TRBV6-6 and TRBJ1-2, with 8 bases matching TRBD1. The CDR3 has 12 amino acids. Trimming at V came to 11 bases and at J to 3 bases, leaving 5 bases not matched to a gene. Germline V gene lookup returns CDR1 MNHNY and CDR2 SVGAGI (reference sequence). The CDR3 here is CAGGTGDYGYTF. As DNA, the CDR3 is TGTGCCGGCGGGACAGGAGACTATGGCTACACCTTC.

This chain uses TRBV18 with TRBJ1-5, with TRBD1 matching over 8 bases. Germline CDR1 and CDR2: KGHSH and LQKENI. CDR3 length: 13 amino acids. J gave up 5 bases and V 6 bases, and 3 bases lay outside the gene matches. Here the CDR3 DNA reads TGTGCCAGCTCTCGGGACAGGCATCAGCCCCAGCATTTT. This codes for CASSRDRHQPQHF.

The chain is built from TRBV19 and TRBJ1-6; D might be TRBD1 (6 bases). V shed 4 bases and J shed 10 bases, with 14 bases lying between them. Germline V CDR1 and CDR2: LNHDA, SQIVND (reference sequence). The CDR3 has 14 amino acids. CDR3 sequence: CASSTTGRGSPLHF. The DNA of the CDR3 is TGTGCCAGTAGTACCACAGGGCGTGGGTCACCCCTCCACTTT.

This clone appeared a single time. The J gene is TRBJ2-5, the V gene TRBV21-1; the table's D call, TRBD2, has no DNA check behind it. TRBV21-1 is termed a pseudogene. The CDR3 spans 18 residues. The CDR3 nucleotides are TGTGCCAGCAGCAAAGAAATGGGGACTAGCGGGAGAACCGAGACCCAGTACTTC. Its translation is CASSKEMGTSGRTETQYF.

The CDR3 sequence: CASSFGGSGNTIYF. Here the CDR3 DNA reads TGTGCCAGCAGCTTTGGGGGGTCTGGAAACACCATATATTTT. The chain carries TRBV7-3 and TRBJ1-3; a possible D gene is TRBD1 (5 bases). The V and J ends lost 3 bases and 1 base respectively, with 7 bases between them. Germline CDR1 SGHTA, CDR2 FQGTGA. CDR3 length equals 14 residues.